This TCR beta chain was found in a study of persistence of HIV-infected CD4 T cells. This CDR3 is built from 17 residues. J gave up 1 base and V 4 bases, and 10 bases lay outside the gene matches. Germline V gene sequence: CDR1 SGHRS, CDR2 YFSETQ. This clone was counted between two and nine times. Antigen specificity is unknown. Cells were stimulated nonspecifically with anti-CD3/anti-CD28 magnetic beads. Sorting of responding CD4+ T cells relied on upregulated CD40 ligand together with CD69. This was the immunoSEQ version 4 assay in survey mode. TCRdb keeps only in-frame clones here, not all; method: immunoSEQ multiplex PCR. The data show tens of thousands of clones, with about nine tenths seen just once and around 0.48% held by the top ten.

The specimen was CD4+ T cells sorted from PBMCs after roughly 20-hour stimulation, collected from a patient who received antiretroviral therapy. This sequence was found in an adult woman with HIV who was CMV-seropositive. The V gene is TRBV5-1, the J gene TRBJ1-1; 10 bases are a match to TRBD1. This CDR3 is CASSKLPDRGRNTEAFF. The CDR3 nucleotides are TGCGCCAGCAGCAAGCTCCCGGACAGGGGGAGGAACACTGAAGCTTTCTTT.